This entry lists 26 T cell receptor beta chains sequenced from one sample in a study of human T cells and chemical hapten exposure. TCRdb passed the RACE reads through MiXCR, listing each CDR3 protein once. The sample has under 120,000 distinct CDR3 sequences, about 10% seen once. Time point indicated: patch test 1, 2 weeks after DPC sensitization. Noted treatment: therapeutic diphenylcyclopropenone sensitization with weekly scalp DPC. The material sequenced was whole blood, taken in connection with sensitization to the hapten diphenylcyclopropenone (DPC). Receptor source: a middle-aged woman with alopecia areata. Some clones in this sample may be carry-over from other donors' samples.

This clonotype turned up a few times. V is TRBV28 and J is TRBJ2-7; D possibly corresponds to TRBD1 (6 bases). The CDR3 is made up of 15 amino acids. Trimming pared 4 bases from V and 3 bases from J, leaving 16 bases between. Germline-derived CDR1 and CDR2 are MDHEN and SYDVKM. CDR3 in amino acids: CASSSPGDLSYEQYF. In DNA, the CDR3 is TGTGCCAGCAGTTCCCCAGGGGACCTCAGCTACGAGCAGTACTTC.

This clonotype showed up many times. The chain couples TRBV7-3 to TRBJ1-1; perhaps TRBD1 as D (6 bases). The CDR3 is made up of 14 amino acids. Per germline, CDR1 SGHTA and CDR2 FQGTGA. V lost 3 bases, J lost 1 base, and 9 bases lay in between. The chain's CDR3 is CASSFTGQNTEAFF. In DNA form, the CDR3 reads TGTGCCAGCAGCTTTACAGGGCAGAACACTGAAGCTTTCTTT.

Ten or more counts support this clonotype. The chain carries TRBV6-1 and TRBJ1-2; no clear D gene. This CDR3 comprises 14 residues. Germline assignment: CDR1 MNHNS and CDR2 SASEGT. V lost 1 base, J lost 8 bases, and 14 bases lay in between. CDR3 residues: CASSEGGSPRGYTF. CDR3 in DNA: TGTGCCAGCAGTGAAGGAGGATCACCTAGGGGCTACACCTTC.

This clonotype was seen a few times. V is TRBV11-1 and J is TRBJ2-4, with a possible D match to TRBD2 (5 bases). CDR3 size: 17 residues. Trimming took 6 bases from V and 1 from J, leaving 19 bases between them. Germline V gives CDR1 SGHAT, CDR2 FQDESV (reference sequence). Here the CDR3 DNA reads TGTGCCAGCAGTTCAAGGACCAAGCCGGGGGCCAAAAACATTCAGTACTTC. Amino acids: CASSSRTKPGAKNIQYF.

This clonotype has a count of ten or more. The chain employs TRBV7-2 and TRBJ2-6, with 8 bases aligning to TRBD2. Trimming removed 3 bases from V and 4 bases from J; junction bases left unmatched: 11. The CDR3 contains 18 residues. Germline assignment: CDR1 SGHTA and CDR2 FQGNSA. The CDR3: CASSFSGGLGPGANVLTF. The CDR3 bases are TGTGCCAGCAGCTTCAGCGGGGGCCTGGGTCCCGGGGCCAACGTCCTGACTTTC.

The chain couples TRBV28 to TRBJ2-7, with D perhaps TRBD1 (6 bases). The CDR3 extends over 16 amino acids. Germline CDR1 is MDHEN and CDR2 is SYDVKM. V lost 3 bases to trimming and J lost 7 bases, with 22 bases between them. The CDR3 spells CASSLTGHPTSEEQYF. The CDR3 nucleotides are TGTGCCAGCAGTTTGACGGGACATCCGACCTCTGAGGAGCAGTACTTC.

This clonotype was detected many times. J is TRBJ2-2 and V is TRBV9; 9 nucleotides line up with TRBD2. The CDR3 has 16 amino acids. The V and J ends lost 1 base and 2 bases, in that order; junction bases with no gene match: 3. Germline values: CDR1 SGDLS, CDR2 YYNGEE. CDR3 loop: CASSVFSGSNTGELFF. CDR3 bases: TGTGCCAGCAGCGTATTTAGCGGGAGTAACACCGGGGAGCTGTTTTTT.

This clonotype was counted only a few times. The rearrangement links TRBV7-2 to TRBJ2-2; D not resolved. V lost 5 bases and J lost 7, with 17 bases in between. The CDR3 consists of 15 residues. Looked up from germline, CDR1 is SGHTA and CDR2 is FQGNSA. CDR3 in amino acids: CASSPSAAPGGELFF. The CDR3 DNA sequence: TGTGCCAGCAGCCCCTCAGCTGCCCCGGGCGGGGAGCTGTTTTTT.

This clonotype came up a few times. This chain uses TRBV28 with TRBJ1-2, with a tentative D call TRBD1 (6 bases). The V end was cut by 6 bases, the J end by 0 bases, with 11 bases between. Germline CDR1 and CDR2: MDHEN and SYDVKM. The CDR3 is 14 residues long. CDR3 sequence (DNA): TGTGCCAGCAGGAGGGGGGCGGCTAACTATGGCTACACCTTC. Protein sequence: CASRRGAANYGYTF.

V usage is TRBV19 and J usage is TRBJ2-6; 7 bases line up with TRBD1. This CDR3 region has 16 residues. V shed 7 bases, J shed 1 base, and the junction held 7 bases outside the gene matches. In germline, CDR1 is LNHDA, CDR2 SQIVND (reference sequence). CDR3 amino acids: CASTQKTGSGANVLTF. In nucleotides, the CDR3 is TGTGCCAGTACGCAAAAGACAGGGTCTGGGGCCAACGTCCTGACTTTC.

The CDR3 DNA reads TGTGCCAGCAGTGACTTGCGGGAGGGCCTCAACAATGAGCAGTTCTTC. Its protein is CASSDLREGLNNEQFF. The genes are TRBV2 and TRBJ2-1, with 9 bases fitting TRBD2. The junction had 8 bases not matched to a gene; V was cut back by 3 bases and J by 5 bases. This CDR3 is built from 16 residues. CDR1 SNHLY and CDR2 FYNNEI come from the germline V gene.

This clonotype was counted between two and nine times. The V call is TRBV29-1, the J call TRBJ2-1; the D is unclear. Germline V CDR1 and CDR2: SQVTM, ANQGSEA. V gave up 6 bases and J gave up 10 bases, with 13 bases separating them. This CDR3 region has 11 residues. This chain's CDR3 is CSVVLYWEQFF. The CDR3 nucleotides are TGCAGCGTGGTCCTCTATTGGGAGCAGTTCTTC.

The V call is TRBV15, the J call TRBJ1-4; D gene uncertain. The V end was cut by 0 bases, the J end by 14 bases, with 19 bases between. The CDR3 consists of 15 residues. Germline assignment: CDR1 LNHNV and CDR2 YYDKDF (reference sequence). CDR3: CATSRDPTVGRLLFF. Here the CDR3 DNA reads TGTGCCACCAGCAGAGATCCAACAGTCGGACGGCTCCTGTTTTTT.

This clonotype was counted between two and nine times. The CDR3 reads CASSLVDRANGELFF. The CDR3 bases are TGTGCCAGCAGCTTGGTGGACAGGGCTAACGGGGAGCTGTTTTTT. The chain is built from TRBV5-4 and TRBJ2-2, with 8 bases that match TRBD1. In germline, CDR1 is SGHNT, CDR2 YYREEE (reference sequence). The trim removed 0 bases at V and 7 bases at J, leaving 5 bases unmatched. CDR3 length: 15 residues. Full variable domain (missing parts from reference TRBV5-4 and TRBJ2-2): ETGVTQSPTHLIKTRGQQVTLRCSSQSGHNTVSWYQQALGQGPQFIFQYYREEENGRGNFPPRFSGLQFPNYSSELNVNALELDDSALYLCASSLVDRANGELFFGEGSRLTVL.

This clonotype appeared a few times. The chain combines TRBV9 with TRBJ2-3, with D possibly being TRBD1 or TRBD2 (5 bases each). The CDR3 length is 14 residues. V was trimmed by 0 bases and J by 4 bases, leaving 9 bases between them. Per the germline V gene, CDR1 is SGDLS and CDR2 is YYNGEE. The CDR3 spells CASSVGGAADTQYF. Written as DNA, the CDR3 is TGTGCCAGCAGCGTAGGAGGGGCCGCAGATACGCAGTATTTT.

Ten or more counts support this clonotype. This chain links TRBV28 with TRBJ1-2; D might be TRBD1 (5 bases). The CDR3 sequence is 16 residues long. Germline CDR1 and CDR2: MDHEN and SYDVKM. V dropped 7 bases and J dropped 5 bases, with 23 bases sitting between them. The CDR3 region has the DNA TGTGCCAGCATAGAGCGGGGGACGGGCAGCCTTTATGGCTACACCTTC. Protein product: CASIERGTGSLYGYTF.

The V call is TRBV6-2 or TRBV6-3, the J call TRBJ1-5; D ambiguous. Germline V gene data show CDR1 as MNHEY and CDR2 as SVGEGT. There are 16 residues in the CDR3. V shed 0 bases and J shed 7 bases, with 16 bases lying between them. The CDR3 nucleotides are TGTGCCAGCAGTTACTCTGGGCAGGTGACGAGACAGCCCCAGCATTTT. Translation: CASSYSGQVTRQPQHF.

The chain couples TRBV19 to TRBJ1-5; D is uncertain. In germline, CDR1 is LNHDA, CDR2 SQIVND (reference sequence). This CDR3 has 16 residues. V lost 9 bases to trimming and J lost 2 bases, with 20 bases between them. CDR3 region: CASHPRLVSGNQPQHF. Written as DNA, the CDR3 is TGTGCCAGCCATCCTAGGCTTGTCTCGGGCAATCAGCCCCAGCATTTT.

This chain links TRBV27 with TRBJ2-3; the match to TRBD2 covers 11 bases. CDR3 length: 15 amino acids. Germline CDR1 reads MNHEY; CDR2 reads SMNVEV (reference sequence). V lost 6 bases and J lost 5; bases outside the gene matches: 7. CDR3 coding DNA: TGTGCCAGCAGACCAACTAGCGGGGGTGTAGATACGCAGTATTTT. This gives the protein CASRPTSGGVDTQYF.

The gene calls are TRBV12-3 or TRBV12-4 and TRBJ1-5, with D perhaps TRBD1 (5 bases). V lost 3 bases to trimming and J lost 0 bases, with 12 bases between them. The CDR3 runs to 16 residues. CDR3 sequence reads: CASSFRDGYSNQPQHF. Written as DNA, the CDR3 is TGTGCCAGCAGTTTCCGGGACGGTTATAGCAATCAGCCCCAGCATTTT.

This clonotype turned up a few times. The chain is built from TRBV14 and TRBJ1-1, with D tentatively TRBD1 (6 bases). The germline V and J ends were trimmed by 4 bases and 1 base, with 22 bases remaining between them. CDR3 length equals 18 residues. CDR1 SGHDN and CDR2 FVKESK come from the germline V gene. In DNA form, the CDR3 reads TGTGCCAGCAGCCCAAGAGGTGGAAGGGGGAGGTGGAACACTGAAGCTTTCTTT. Encoded protein: CASSPRGGRGRWNTEAFF.

The V and J genes are TRBV4-3 and TRBJ2-5, with TRBD1 matching over 7 bases. V gave up 2 bases and J gave up 1 base; unmatched junction bases: 7. From germline, CDR1 is LGHNA and CDR2 YSLEER. The CDR3 covers 16 residues. CDR3 coding DNA: TGCGCCAGCAGCCAATACCTTACAGGGGTCCAAGAGACCCAGTACTTC. Its protein is CASSQYLTGVQETQYF.

This clonotype has just a few counts. The chain couples TRBV28 to TRBJ2-2, with 10 bases aligning to TRBD2. The J segment lost 6 bases and the V segment lost 6 bases, leaving 13 bases of the junction unmatched. CDR3 length equals 17 residues. Germline-derived CDR1 and CDR2 are MDHEN and SYDVKM. In DNA form, the CDR3 reads TGTGCCAGCAGCAGTTTTAGTCCGGGACTAGCGCCCGGGGAGCTGTTTTTT. Protein sequence: CASSSFSPGLAPGELFF. The full variable domain, rest sourced from reference TRBV28 and TRBJ2-2, is DVKVTQSSRYLVKRTGEKVFLECVQDMDHENMFWYRQDPGLGLRLIYFSYDVKMKEKGDIPEGYSVSREKKERFSLILESASTNQTSMYLCASSSFSPGLAPGELFFGEGSRLTVL.

V usage is TRBV30 and J usage is TRBJ1-1; 8 bases are shared with TRBD1. J lost 4 bases, V lost 3 bases, and 4 bases had no gene match. Germline V CDR1 and CDR2: GTSNPN, SVGIG (reference sequence). The CDR3 totals 13 residues. CDR3 loop: CAWSPDRATEAFF. The CDR3 DNA reads as TGTGCCTGGAGCCCGGACAGGGCCACTGAAGCTTTCTTT.

This clonotype was seen only a few times. The V call is TRBV4-2, the J call TRBJ2-3; 12 nucleotides match TRBD2. Germline values: CDR1 LGHNA, CDR2 YNFKEQ. The CDR3 loop spans 16 amino acids. Trimming at V came to 4 bases and at J to 6 bases, leaving 8 bases not matched to a gene. Written as DNA, the CDR3 is TGTGCCAGCAGCCCTAGCGGGAGGGCGTTTAGTGATACGCAGTATTTT. This sequence encodes CASSPSGRAFSDTQYF.

The chain employs TRBV18 and TRBJ1-1; D unresolved. With 0 bases removed from V and 1 base from J, the gap between germline ends came to 6 bases. Germline V gives CDR1 KGHSH, CDR2 LQKENI. There are 14 residues in the CDR3. The CDR3: CASSPPERNTEAFF. CDR3 sequence (DNA): TGTGCCAGCTCACCACCGGAGAGGAACACTGAAGCTTTCTTT.